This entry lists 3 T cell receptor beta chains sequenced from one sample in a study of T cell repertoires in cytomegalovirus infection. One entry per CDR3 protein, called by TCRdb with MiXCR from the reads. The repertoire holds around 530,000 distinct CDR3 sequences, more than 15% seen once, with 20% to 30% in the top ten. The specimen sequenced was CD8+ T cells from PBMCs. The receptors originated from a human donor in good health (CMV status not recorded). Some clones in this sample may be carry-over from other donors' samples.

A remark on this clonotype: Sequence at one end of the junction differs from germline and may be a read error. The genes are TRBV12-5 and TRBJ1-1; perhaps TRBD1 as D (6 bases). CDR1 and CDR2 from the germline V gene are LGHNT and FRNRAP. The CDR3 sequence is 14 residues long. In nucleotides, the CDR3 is TGTACTAGTGGTTTGGGGGGACACCACACTGAAGCTTTCTTT. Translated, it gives CTSGLGGHHTEAFF. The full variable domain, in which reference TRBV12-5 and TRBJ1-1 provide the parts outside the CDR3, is DARVTQTPRHKVTEMGQEVTMRCQPILGHNTVFWYRQTMMQGLELLAYFRNRAPLDDSGMPKDRFSAEMPDATLATLKIQPSEPRDSAVYFCTSGLGGHHTEAFFGQGTRLTVV.

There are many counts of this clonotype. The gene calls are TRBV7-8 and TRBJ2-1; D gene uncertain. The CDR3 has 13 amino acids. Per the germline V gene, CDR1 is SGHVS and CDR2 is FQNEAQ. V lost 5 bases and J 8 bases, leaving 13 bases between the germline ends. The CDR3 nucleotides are TGTGCCAGCAGCCTTGACCGTCCCGATGAGCAGTTCTTC. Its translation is CASSLDRPDEQFF.

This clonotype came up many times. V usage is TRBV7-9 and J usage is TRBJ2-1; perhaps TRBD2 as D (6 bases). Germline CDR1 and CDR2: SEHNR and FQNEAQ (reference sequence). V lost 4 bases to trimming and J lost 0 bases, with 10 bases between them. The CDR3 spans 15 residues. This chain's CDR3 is CASSSGSSSYNEQFF. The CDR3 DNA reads TGTGCCAGCAGCTCCGGGAGTAGCTCCTACAATGAGCAGTTCTTC.